The 2 T cell receptor beta chains listed next were all sequenced from one sample in a study of T cells after yellow fever vaccination. TCRdb independently ran MiXCR on the 5' RACE reads; one entry per CDR3 protein. In the table there are about 170,000 distinct CDR3 sequences, 9.5% to 11% of which are singletons. Sample: CD8+ T cells sorted from PBMCs, taken 15 days after the yellow fever booster vaccination. The origin of the receptors is a man between 18 and 35 years old who received the YFV17D yellow fever vaccine.

The chain joins TRBV5-6 to TRBJ2-2; TRBD1 matches at 8 bases. Germline loops: CDR1 SGHDT, CDR2 YYEEEE. CDR3 size: 16 residues. V lost 1 base and J lost 3; bases outside the gene matches: 5. CDR3 loop: CASSLNHRGDTGELFF. CDR3 DNA: TGTGCCAGCAGCTTGAATCACAGGGGGGACACCGGGGAGCTGTTTTTT.

This clonotype was seen a handful of times. The rearrangement links TRBV7-2 to TRBJ2-5; D may correspond to TRBD1 or TRBD2 (5 bases each). This CDR3 has 17 amino acids. V lost 5 bases and J 0 bases, leaving 19 bases between the germline ends. CDR1 and CDR2 from the germline V gene are SGHTA and FQGNSA. The CDR3 spells CASSRGVRGPNQETQYF. The CDR3 nucleotides read TGTGCCAGCAGCAGGGGAGTGAGGGGCCCTAACCAAGAGACCCAGTACTTC.